The 23 T cell receptor beta chains given below trace back to one sample, sequenced in a study of blood T cell repertoires in COVID-19. TCRdb's copy holds only in-frame clones and misses some; the assay was immunoSEQ multiplex PCR. The top ten hold roughly 3% of the sample, which has 150,000 or so clones, about 86% seen once. Sequencing used peripheral blood. The receptor set was obtained from a woman older than 75 with acute or convalescent COVID-19.

Points on this clone: This specimen includes other DNA sequences encoding the same CDR3. The rearrangement links TRBV6-2 or TRBV6-3 to TRBJ1-6; 9 nucleotides line up with TRBD1. This CDR3 comprises 15 residues. Germline V CDR1 and CDR2: MNHEY, SVGEGT. The junction had 5 bases not matched to a gene; V was cut back by 5 bases and J by 6 bases. CDR3 in DNA: TGTGCCAGCAGTCGATCGGGACAGGGTAATTCACCCCTCCACTTT. This codes for CASSRSGQGNSPLHF.

The chain couples TRBV29-1 to TRBJ1-2; the D is unclear. Germline V gene sequence: CDR1 SQVTM, CDR2 ANQGSEA. The CDR3 contains 10 residues. V shed 6 bases and J shed 8 bases, with 10 bases lying between them. CDR3 loop: CSVDTEGYTF. Here the CDR3 DNA reads TGCAGCGTAGATACGGAGGGCTACACCTTC.

CDR3 residues: CASSRDRVRTGELFF. CDR3 bases: TGTGCCAGCAGCCGGGACAGGGTACGCACCGGGGAGCTGTTTTTT. The rearrangement uses TRBV3-1 (or the pseudogene TRBV3-2) and TRBJ2-2, with 9 bases identical to TRBD1. The CDR3 spans 15 residues. After removal of 4 bases from V and 4 bases from J, the junction contained 4 bases not matched to a gene. Germline lookup yields CDR1 LGHDT and CDR2 YNNKEL (reference sequence).

J is TRBJ1-3 and V is TRBV2, with 9 positions matching TRBD1. CDR3 length equals 17 residues. Germline V gene data show CDR1 as SNHLY and CDR2 as FYNNEI. The junction had 9 bases not matched to a gene; V was cut back by 6 bases and J by 0 bases. CDR3 nucleotides: TGTGCCAGCAGCGGGACAGGGCCTCAGCCCTCTGGAAACACCATATATTTT. Its protein product is CASSGTGPQPSGNTIYF.

This clone appeared a single time. V is TRBV9 and J is TRBJ2-3; the D is unclear. CDR1 is SGDLS and CDR2 is YYNGEE in the germline V gene. CDR3 length: 11 amino acids. Deletions cut 0 bases from V and 6 bases from J, with 2 bases between. The CDR3 DNA reads as TGTGCCAGCAGCGTAGCGGATACGCAGTATTTT. Amino acids: CASSVADTQYF.

This clone was picked up a small number of times. The V gene is TRBV10-3, the J gene TRBJ1-4; D might be TRBD1 (6 bases). V shed 7 bases and J shed 8 bases, with 17 bases lying between them. This CDR3 has 14 residues. Germline V CDR1 and CDR2: ENHRY, SYGVKD. Here the CDR3 reads CAIKSAGDQEKLFF. In DNA form, the CDR3 reads TGTGCCATCAAATCCGCAGGGGATCAGGAAAAACTGTTTTTT.

The chain recombines TRBV2 with TRBJ1-6; 8 bases line up with TRBD1. V gave up 7 bases and J gave up 7 bases; unmatched junction bases: 3. The germline CDR1 and CDR2 sequences are SNHLY and FYNNEI. This CDR3 is built from 13 residues. The chain's CDR3 is CASNRQGNSPLHF. CDR3 nucleotide sequence: TGTGCCAGCAATAGACAGGGGAATTCACCCCTCCACTTT. Using reference TRBV2 and TRBJ1-6 for the parts outside the CDR3, the full variable domain is EPEVTQTPSHQVTQMGQEVILRCVPISNHLYFYWYRQILGQKVEFLVSFYNNEISEKSEIFDDQFSVERPDGSNFTLKIRSTKLEDSAMYFCASNRQGNSPLHFGNGTRLTVT.

The V and J genes are TRBV15 and TRBJ2-5; TRBD1 agrees at 7 bases. The V and J ends lost 0 bases and 5 bases, in that order; junction bases with no gene match: 0. The CDR3 length is 13 residues. CDR1 is LNHNV, CDR2 YYDKDF, per germline (reference sequence). CDR3: CATSRDRGETQYF. The CDR3 DNA reads as TGTGCCACCAGCAGAGACAGGGGGGAGACCCAGTACTTC.

The chain couples TRBV7-6 to TRBJ2-3, with 8 bases identical to TRBD1. The germline CDR1 and CDR2 sequences are SGHVS and FNYEAQ. Trimming cost V 4 bases and J 3 bases; bases outside gene matches: 6. The CDR3 length is 15 residues. CDR3 sequence: CASSSGGYGTDTQYF. CDR3 sequence (DNA): TGTGCCAGCAGCTCAGGGGGCTACGGGACAGATACGCAGTATTTT.

This sequence joins TRBV5-1 and TRBJ1-1; 9 bases map to TRBD1. J gave up 5 bases and V 3 bases, and 8 bases lay outside the gene matches. The CDR3 is 15 residues long. Germline V gene data show CDR1 as SGHRS and CDR2 as YFSETQ. The CDR3 here is CASSSRPGQGTEAFF. In DNA form, the CDR3 reads TGCGCCAGCAGCTCGAGACCGGGACAGGGTACTGAAGCTTTCTTT.

The rearrangement joins TRBV25-1 to TRBJ1-4, with D perhaps matching TRBD1 (5 bases). In germline, CDR1 is MGHDK, CDR2 SYGVNS. V shed 3 bases and J shed 1 base, with 15 bases lying between them. The length of the CDR3 is 17 residues. The CDR3 bases are TGTGCCAGCAGTGACCTCGGTAGGGGCGGAACTAATGAAAAACTGTTTTTT. Its translation is CASSDLGRGGTNEKLFF.

This clone was observed a handful of times. The chain links TRBV18 to TRBJ1-3; the D gene is possibly TRBD1 (5 bases). There are 16 residues in the CDR3. Germline CDR1 is KGHSH and CDR2 is LQKENI. V was trimmed by 4 bases and J by 0 bases, leaving 13 bases between them. The CDR3 nucleotides read TGTGCCAGCTCACTAGAGTCCCAGGGCTCTGGAAACACCATATATTTT. This codes for CASSLESQGSGNTIYF. The whole variable domain, remainder taken from reference TRBV18 and TRBJ1-3, is NAGVMQNPRHLVRRRGQEARLRCSPMKGHSHVYWYRQLPEEGLKFMVYLQKENIIDESGMPKERFSAEFPKEGPSILRIQQVVRGDSAAYFCASSLESQGSGNTIYFGEGSWLTVV.

The chain has TRBV19 and TRBJ2-5; TRBD2 agrees at 7 bases. The CDR3 has 16 amino acids. The V gene's germline CDR1 is LNHDA and CDR2 SQIVND (reference sequence). V lost 6 bases, J lost 4 bases, and 14 bases stayed unmatched. The CDR3 reads CASRGRVSGDSETQYF. The CDR3 DNA is TGTGCCAGTAGGGGGCGAGTAAGCGGGGATTCAGAGACCCAGTACTTC.

The chain links TRBV7-9 to TRBJ1-1; D possibly corresponds to TRBD1 (5 bases). Germline loops: CDR1 SEHNR, CDR2 FQNEAQ (reference sequence). V was cut by 3 bases and J by 4 bases, with 15 bases left in between. CDR3 length equals 15 residues. The DNA for the CDR3 is TGTGCCAGCAGCTTGCAGGGCGGCTCCGGCACTGAAGCTTTCTTT. This sequence encodes CASSLQGGSGTEAFF.

The J gene is TRBJ1-4, the V gene TRBV3-1 (or the pseudogene TRBV3-2), with D possibly being TRBD1 (5 bases). V gave up 3 bases and J gave up 6 bases, with 14 bases separating them. The length of the CDR3 is 15 residues. Germline CDR1 LGHDT, CDR2 YNNKEL (reference sequence). CDR3 nucleotide sequence: TGTGCCAGCAGCCAGGGGAGGGACCCCGATGAAAAACTGTTTTTT. This codes for CASSQGRDPDEKLFF.

This clone was recorded a few times. For the CDR3, the DNA is TGCGCCAGCAGCGAGGGCGGCAGGTACAATGAGCAGTTCTTC. Protein: CASSEGGRYNEQFF. This chain uses TRBV5-1 with TRBJ2-1; maybe TRBD2 (5 bases). There are 14 residues in the CDR3. Germline-derived CDR1 and CDR2 are SGHRS and YFSETQ. Trimming took 4 bases from V and 4 from J, leaving 12 bases between them.

This clone was detected only a few times. The chain is built from TRBV6-5 and TRBJ1-1, with D maybe TRBD1 (5 bases). The V gene's germline CDR1 is MNHEY and CDR2 SVGAGI. V lost 3 bases, J lost 4 bases, and 12 bases lay in between. The CDR3 runs 14 residues. The CDR3 reads CASSYSGVLTEAFF. In nucleotides, the CDR3 is TGTGCCAGCAGTTATTCGGGGGTCCTCACTGAAGCTTTCTTT.

This rearrangement joins TRBV5-1 to TRBJ2-7; D is possibly TRBD2 (5 bases). This CDR3 spans 14 amino acids. V lost 0 bases and J lost 4, with 11 bases in between. Germline V lookup: CDR1 SGHRS, CDR2 YFSETQ. CDR3 DNA: TGCGCCAGCAGCTTGGCCGGAGGCGGGTACGAGCAGTACTTC. Its protein is CASSLAGGGYEQYF.

This chain connects TRBV6-2 or TRBV6-3 to TRBJ1-4; 10 nucleotides agree with TRBD1. Trimming cost V 6 bases and J 8 bases; bases outside gene matches: 9. This CDR3 comprises 15 residues. The germline V gene encodes CDR1 MNHEY and CDR2 SVGEGT. CDR3 DNA: TGTGCCAGCAGCCGCACCGGGACAGGGGACGAAAAACTGTTTTTT. Encoded protein: CASSRTGTGDEKLFF.

The V and J genes are TRBV6-5 and TRBJ2-1, with TRBD1 as a possible D gene (6 bases). With 6 bases removed from V and 11 bases from J, the gap between germline ends came to 20 bases. This CDR3 region has 14 residues. Per germline, CDR1 MNHEY and CDR2 SVGAGI. CDR3 sequence: CASRSDSYPGKQFF. CDR3 in DNA: TGTGCCAGCAGATCGGACAGCTACCCGGGGAAGCAGTTCTTC.

The V gene is TRBV6-2 or TRBV6-3, the J gene TRBJ1-5, with TRBD1 matching over 10 bases. Trimming at V came to 5 bases and at J to 6 bases, leaving 16 bases not matched to a gene. Germline V CDR1 and CDR2: MNHEY, SVGEGT. The CDR3 extends over 18 amino acids. The CDR3 nucleotides read TGTGCCAGCAGTCACACCTCGACAGGGGGCCGCATCCTTCAGCCCCAGCATTTT. This sequence encodes CASSHTSTGGRILQPQHF.

The chain is built from TRBV11-3 and TRBJ2-1; perhaps TRBD2 as D (5 bases). The CDR3 totals 14 residues. Deletions cut 5 bases from V and 9 bases from J, with 17 bases between. Per germline, CDR1 SGHNT and CDR2 YENEEA. This CDR3 is CASSPDLEGSEQFF. The CDR3 coding sequence is TGTGCCAGCAGCCCCGACCTGGAAGGGAGTGAGCAGTTCTTC.

In its sample, this clone was seen once. The J gene is TRBJ2-7, the V gene TRBV7-9; D is unresolved. Germline values: CDR1 SEHNR, CDR2 FQNEAQ (reference sequence). CDR3 length equals 13 residues. V lost 5 bases and J 9 bases, leaving 17 bases between the germline ends. CDR3 protein: CASSVSGFPLQYF. CDR3 nucleotides: TGTGCCAGCAGCGTTTCAGGATTTCCTTTGCAGTACTTC. Supplemented by reference TRBV7-9 and TRBJ2-7, the full variable domain reads DTGVSQNPRHKITKRGQNVTFRCDPISEHNRLYWYRQTLGQGPEFLTYFQNEAQLEKSRLLSDRFSAERPKGSFSTLEIQRTEQGDSAMYLCASSVSGFPLQYFGPGTRLTVT.